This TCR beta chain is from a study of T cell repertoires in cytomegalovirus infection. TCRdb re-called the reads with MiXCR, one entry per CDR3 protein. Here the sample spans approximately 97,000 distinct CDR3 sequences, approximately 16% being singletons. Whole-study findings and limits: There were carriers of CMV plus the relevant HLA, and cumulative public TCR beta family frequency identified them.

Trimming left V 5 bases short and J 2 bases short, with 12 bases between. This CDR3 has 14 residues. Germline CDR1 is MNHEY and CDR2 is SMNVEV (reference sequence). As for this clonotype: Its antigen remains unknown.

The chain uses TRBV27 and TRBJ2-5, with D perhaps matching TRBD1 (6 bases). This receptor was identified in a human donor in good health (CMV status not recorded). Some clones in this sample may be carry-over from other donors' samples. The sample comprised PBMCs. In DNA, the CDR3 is TGTGCCAGCAGTCCTAGACAGGCTCAAGAGACCCAGTACTTC. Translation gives CASSPRQAQETQYF.